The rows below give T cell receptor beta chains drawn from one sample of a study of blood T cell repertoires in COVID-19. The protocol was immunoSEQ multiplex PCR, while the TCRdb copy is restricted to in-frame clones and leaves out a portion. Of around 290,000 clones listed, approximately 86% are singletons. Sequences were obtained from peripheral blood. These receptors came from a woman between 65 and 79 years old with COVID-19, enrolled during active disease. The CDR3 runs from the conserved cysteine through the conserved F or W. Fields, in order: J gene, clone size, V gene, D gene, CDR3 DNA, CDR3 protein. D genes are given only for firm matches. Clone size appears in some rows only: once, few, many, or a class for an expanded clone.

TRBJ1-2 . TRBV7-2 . TGTGCCAGCAGCTCCTTAGAGACAGCCTACTATGGCTACACCTTC CASSSLETAYYGYTF
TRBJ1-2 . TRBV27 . TGTGCCAGCAGTACCCGACAGTCTAACTATGGCTACACCTTC CASSTRQSNYGYTF
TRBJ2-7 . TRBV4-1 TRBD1 TGCGCCAGCAGCCAAGGCGGGACAGGGGGGACCTACGAGCAGTACTTC CASSQGGTGGTYEQYF
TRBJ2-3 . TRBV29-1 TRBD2 TGCAGCGTTGGGACTAGCGGGGATCCAGATACGCAGTATTTT CSVGTSGDPDTQYF
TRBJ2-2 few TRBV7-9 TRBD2 TGTGCCAGCAACCCTAGCGGGGCCTACACCGGGGAGCTGTTTTTT CASNPSGAYTGELFF
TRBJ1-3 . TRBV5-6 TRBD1 TGTGCCAGCAGCTTCCCAGGGGGACAGGTTGGAGGAAACACCATATATTTT CASSFPGGQVGGNTIYF
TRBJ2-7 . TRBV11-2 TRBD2 TGTGCCAGCAGCCGTGGGGGAGGGCCCGAGCAGTACTTC CASSRGGGPEQYF
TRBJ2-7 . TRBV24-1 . TGTGCCACCAGTGATTACAGGTCCTACGAGCAGTACTTC CATSDYRSYEQYF
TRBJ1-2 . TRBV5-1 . TGCGCCAGCACCGAAAATGGGCAGGCGGGTAGTGGCTACACCTTC CASTENGQAGSGYTF
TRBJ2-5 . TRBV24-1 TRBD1 TGTGCCACCAGTGATTTAGGGGACAGGGGTCAGACCCAGTACTTC CATSDLGDRGQTQYF
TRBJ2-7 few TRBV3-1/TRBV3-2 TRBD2 TGTGCCAGCAGCCCTATAGCGGGGGGCCGCTACGAGCAGTACTTC CASSPIAGGRYEQYF
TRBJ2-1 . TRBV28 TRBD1 TGTGCCAGCAGTCTTCGGACAGGGGGCCCCTACAATGAGCAGTTCTTC CASSLRTGGPYNEQFF
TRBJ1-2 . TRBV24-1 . TGTGCCACCAGTGCCCCAGGTTCTAACTATGGCTACACCTTC CATSAPGSNYGYTF